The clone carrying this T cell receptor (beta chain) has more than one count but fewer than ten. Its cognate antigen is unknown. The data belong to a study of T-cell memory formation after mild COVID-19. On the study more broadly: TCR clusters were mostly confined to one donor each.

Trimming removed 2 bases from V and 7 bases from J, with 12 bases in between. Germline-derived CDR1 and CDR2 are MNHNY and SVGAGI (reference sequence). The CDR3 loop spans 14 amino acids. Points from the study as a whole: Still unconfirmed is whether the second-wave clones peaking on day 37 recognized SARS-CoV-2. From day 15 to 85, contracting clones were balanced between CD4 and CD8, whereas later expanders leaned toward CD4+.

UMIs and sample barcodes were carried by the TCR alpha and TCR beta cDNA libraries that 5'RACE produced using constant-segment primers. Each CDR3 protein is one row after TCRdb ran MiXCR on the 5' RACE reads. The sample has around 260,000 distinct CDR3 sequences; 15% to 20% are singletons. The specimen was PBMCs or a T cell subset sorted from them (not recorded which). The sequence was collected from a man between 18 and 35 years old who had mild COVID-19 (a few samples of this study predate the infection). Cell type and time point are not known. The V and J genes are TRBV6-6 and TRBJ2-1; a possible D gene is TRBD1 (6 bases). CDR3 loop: CASSYRGQNNEQFF. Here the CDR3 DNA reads TGTGCCAGCAGTTACCGCGGACAGAATAATGAGCAGTTCTTC.